These 22 T cell receptor beta chains were all obtained from the same sample, sequenced in a study of shared clonotypes between healthy human individuals. Sequencing was performed with immunoSEQ multiplex PCR; in TCRdb, only in-frame clones are kept and a portion is missing. The sample lists approximately 1,500,000 clones, more than 95% seen once, with 1% to 1.5% in the top ten. The sample consisted of naive CD4+ T cells sorted from blood. The subset: CD45RA+ positively selected. The receptor source for this set is a man aged 25-45 years in good health.

The V gene is TRBV5-4, the J gene TRBJ1-5; D ambiguous. The CDR3 spans 14 residues. Germline V CDR1 and CDR2: SGHNT, YYREEE (reference sequence). The V end lost 2 bases, the J end lost 2 bases, and 8 bases lay between the germline ends. The CDR3 DNA reads as TGTGCCAGCAGCTTACAAGTAGGCAATCAGCCCCAGCATTTT. Residues: CASSLQVGNQPQHF.

The rearrangement links TRBV11-2 to TRBJ1-1; D is perhaps TRBD1 (5 bases). Germline V gene lookup returns CDR1 SGHAT and CDR2 FQNNGV. This CDR3 region has 16 residues. Trimming took 0 bases from V and 0 from J, leaving 11 bases between them. The CDR3 here is CASSLDRGMVNTEAFF. The CDR3 DNA is TGTGCCAGCAGCTTAGATCGGGGGATGGTGAACACTGAAGCTTTCTTT. The whole variable domain, remainder taken from reference TRBV11-2 and TRBJ1-1, is EAGVAQSPRYKIIEKRQSVAFWCNPISGHATLYWYQQILGQGPKLLIQFQNNGVVDDSQLPKDRFSAERLKGVDSTLKIQPAKLEDSAVYLCASSLDRGMVNTEAFFGQGTRLTVV.

This rearrangement joins TRBV19 to TRBJ2-1; 9 bases agree with TRBD2. Germline V lookup: CDR1 LNHDA, CDR2 SQIVND (reference sequence). V shed 6 bases and J 7 bases; nucleotides not matched to a gene: 19. CDR3 length equals 18 residues. CDR3 sequence reads: CASSHQLWSGLAGNEQFF. For the CDR3, the DNA is TGTGCCAGTAGCCACCAACTGTGGTCTGGCCTAGCGGGAAATGAGCAGTTCTTC.

Regarding this clone: The same CDR3 also results from other DNA sequences found in this sample. This CDR3 is CASSLGLNNEQFF. The DNA for the CDR3 is TGTGCCAGCAGCCTCGGACTAAACAATGAGCAGTTCTTC. V and J are TRBV7-3 and TRBJ2-1, with D tentatively TRBD2 (6 bases). V shed 5 bases and J shed 5 bases, with 10 bases lying between them. The CDR3 is 13 amino acids. Per the germline V gene, CDR1 is SGHTA and CDR2 is FQGTGA.

A single count supports this clone. The chain employs TRBV7-8 and TRBJ2-1, with 11 bases aligning to TRBD2. The length of the CDR3 is 16 residues. V gave up 0 bases and J gave up 7 bases; unmatched junction bases: 5. Germline V CDR1 and CDR2: SGHVS, FQNEAQ. The CDR3 here is CASSLARASGRNEQFF. CDR3 DNA sequence: TGTGCCAGCAGCTTAGCTCGGGCTAGCGGGAGGAATGAGCAGTTCTTC.

V usage is TRBV5-6 and J usage is TRBJ2-7, with 8 bases identical to TRBD1. This CDR3 has 15 amino acids. Per the germline V gene, CDR1 is SGHDT and CDR2 is YYEEEE. After removal of 4 bases from V and 3 bases from J, the junction contained 9 bases not matched to a gene. CDR3 bases: TGTGCCAGCAGCACAACGGACAGGGTGGGCTACGAGCAGTACTTC. Protein product: CASSTTDRVGYEQYF.

This clone was detected only once. The chain has TRBV5-1 and TRBJ2-1; TRBD2 agrees at 14 bases. CDR3 size: 14 residues. CDR1 and CDR2 from the germline V gene are SGHRS and YFSETQ. With V trimmed by 5 bases and J by 8 bases, 3 bases remained unmatched. CDR3 in DNA: TGCGCCAGCAGAGGGACTAGCGGGAGCCATGAGCAGTTCTTC. Its translation is CASRGTSGSHEQFF.

As concerns this clone: This sample also contains other DNA sequences that code for the same CDR3. The chain couples TRBV19 to TRBJ2-3, with 7 nucleotides matching TRBD1. The trim removed 3 bases at V and 1 base at J, leaving 1 base unmatched. The CDR3 loop spans 14 amino acids. CDR1 LNHDA and CDR2 SQIVND come from the germline V gene (reference sequence). The CDR3 sequence: CASSITGGTDTQYF. The CDR3, as DNA: TGTGCCAGTAGTATCACAGGGGGCACAGATACGCAGTATTTT.

V usage is TRBV6-5 and J usage is TRBJ1-2, with TRBD1 matching 7 bases. Trimming cost V 7 bases and J 6 bases; bases outside gene matches: 11. The length of the CDR3 is 14 residues. Germline assignment: CDR1 MNHEY and CDR2 SVGAGI. The CDR3 region is CASNPDRVGDGYTF. The CDR3 DNA follows: TGTGCCAGCAACCCAGACAGGGTTGGAGATGGCTACACCTTC.

The chain joins TRBV5-1 to TRBJ2-1; no clear D. CDR3 size: 13 residues. With 3 bases removed from V and 4 bases from J, the gap between germline ends came to 8 bases. Germline CDR1 is SGHRS and CDR2 is YFSETQ. The CDR3, as DNA: TGCGCCAGCAGCTCCAACAATTACAATGAGCAGTTCTTC. Its translation is CASSSNNYNEQFF.

The rearrangement uses TRBV5-1 and TRBJ2-7; no clear D gene. Trimming cost V 5 bases and J 0 bases, with 12 bases left between them. Per the germline V gene, CDR1 is SGHRS and CDR2 is YFSETQ. The CDR3 is made up of 14 amino acids. The CDR3 nucleotides read TGCGCCAGCAGACCCAACGACCACTCCTACGAGCAGTACTTC. Encoded protein: CASRPNDHSYEQYF. The entire variable domain, with the rest obtained from reference TRBV5-1 and TRBJ2-7, is as follows: KAGVTQTPRYLIKTRGQQVTLSCSPISGHRSVSWYQQTPGQGLQFLFEYFSETQRNKGNFPGRFSGRQFSNSRSEMNVSTLELGDSALYLCASRPNDHSYEQYFGPGTRLTVT.

This chain uses TRBV5-4 with TRBJ2-7; perhaps TRBD1 as D (6 bases). Germline V gives CDR1 SGHNT, CDR2 YYREEE (reference sequence). Trimming removed 1 base at V and 5 bases at J, with 10 bases between. The CDR3 runs to 13 residues. CDR3 amino acids: CASSLKGGDEQYF. For the CDR3, the DNA is TGTGCCAGCAGCTTGAAAGGGGGTGACGAGCAGTACTTC.

This chain joins TRBV30 and TRBJ2-1; D may be TRBD1 (6 bases). Trimming pared 3 bases from V and 1 base from J, leaving 10 bases between. This CDR3 spans 14 amino acids. Germline loops: CDR1 GTSNPN, CDR2 SVGIG (reference sequence). DNA for the CDR3: TGTGCCTGGAGGAACAGGGATTCCTACAATGAGCAGTTCTTC. The encoded protein is CAWRNRDSYNEQFF.

V is TRBV21-1 and J is TRBJ1-3. TRBV21-1 has pseudogene status. The CDR3 spans 14 residues. CDR3 sequence: CASSVPAAGNTIYF. CDR3 nucleotide sequence: TGTGCCAGCAGCGTCCCGGCCGCTGGAAACACCATATATTTT.

The chain joins TRBV5-5 to TRBJ1-2; 7 nucleotides line up with TRBD1. V gave up 4 bases and J gave up 12 bases; unmatched junction bases: 12. Per germline, CDR1 SGHKS and CDR2 YYEKEE (reference sequence). The CDR3 loop spans 13 amino acids. DNA for the CDR3: TGTGCCAGCAGCCGACAGGGTAGCCCGGGAAACACCTTC. Its translation: CASSRQGSPGNTF.

The chain joins TRBV7-2 to TRBJ2-7; D unclear. Germline lookup yields CDR1 SGHTA and CDR2 FQGNSA. Trimming left V 4 bases short and J 9 bases short, with 13 bases between. This CDR3 has 12 residues. The chain's CDR3 is CASSSGPITQYF. The CDR3 DNA sequence: TGTGCCAGCAGCTCAGGCCCCATTACGCAGTACTTC. Using reference TRBV7-2 and TRBJ2-7 for the parts outside the CDR3, the full variable domain is GAGVSQSPSNKVTEKGKDVELRCDPISGHTALYWYRQSLGQGLEFLIYFQGNSAPDKSGLPSDRFSAERTGGSVSTLTIQRTQQEDSAVYLCASSSGPITQYFGPGTRLTVT.

This clone occurred once. The rearrangement links TRBV11-1 to TRBJ2-7, with D possibly being TRBD1 (5 bases). The germline V gene has CDR1 SGHAT and CDR2 FQDESV (reference sequence). This CDR3 has 15 amino acids. Trimming cost V 1 base and J 0 bases, with 10 bases left between them. The CDR3 loop reads CASSLEGSGSYEQYF. The CDR3 region has the DNA TGTGCCAGCAGCTTAGAGGGGTCCGGCTCCTACGAGCAGTACTTC.

This clone was detected only once. Here the CDR3 DNA reads TGTGCCAGCAGCTTAGCCTCCTGGACAGTCTCTGGAAACACCATATATTTT. This codes for CASSLASWTVSGNTIYF. The chain joins TRBV7-2 to TRBJ1-3, with D possibly being TRBD1 (6 bases). There are 17 residues in the CDR3. Germline values: CDR1 SGHTA, CDR2 FQGNSA. V was cut by 0 bases and J by 0 bases, with 12 bases left in between.

Only a few counts were recorded for this clone. The rearrangement links TRBV29-1 to TRBJ2-7; perhaps TRBD1 as D (6 bases). The CDR3 spans 11 residues. The V gene's germline CDR1 is SQVTM and CDR2 ANQGSEA. V dropped 5 bases and J dropped 4 bases, with 9 bases sitting between them. DNA for the CDR3: TGCAGCGTTCACCAGGGGTACGAGCAGTACTTC. The encoded protein is CSVHQGYEQYF.

The chain couples TRBV28 to TRBJ2-5; the D is unclear. Germline CDR1 MDHEN, CDR2 SYDVKM. Trimming removed 1 base from V and 5 bases from J, with 11 bases in between. CDR3 length: 14 amino acids. The CDR3 protein is CASSLSPQRETQYF. The DNA of the CDR3 is TGTGCCAGCAGTTTATCCCCCCAACGGGAGACCCAGTACTTC. Full variable domain (missing parts from reference TRBV28 and TRBJ2-5): DVKVTQSSRYLVKRTGEKVFLECVQDMDHENMFWYRQDPGLGLRLIYFSYDVKMKEKGDIPEGYSVSREKKERFSLILESASTNQTSMYLCASSLSPQRETQYFGPGTRLLVL.

This clone was observed once. This chain joins TRBV6-1 and TRBJ2-5; the D gene is possibly TRBD1 (6 bases). CDR3 size: 13 residues. Germline V gene sequence: CDR1 MNHNS, CDR2 SASEGT. The V end lost 5 bases, the J end lost 0 bases, and 7 bases lay between the germline ends. CDR3 DNA: TGTGCCAGCAGTCGGGACAACCAAGAGACCCAGTACTTC. Its translation is CASSRDNQETQYF.

The rearrangement joins TRBV9 to TRBJ1-4; a weak D match, TRBD1 (5 bases). V was clipped by 0 bases and J by 8 bases, with 14 bases between them. In germline, CDR1 is SGDLS, CDR2 YYNGEE. CDR3 length equals 15 residues. CDR3 residues: CASSVAGRQGEKLFF. The CDR3 DNA reads as TGTGCCAGCAGCGTAGCTGGTCGGCAGGGAGAAAAACTGTTTTTT.